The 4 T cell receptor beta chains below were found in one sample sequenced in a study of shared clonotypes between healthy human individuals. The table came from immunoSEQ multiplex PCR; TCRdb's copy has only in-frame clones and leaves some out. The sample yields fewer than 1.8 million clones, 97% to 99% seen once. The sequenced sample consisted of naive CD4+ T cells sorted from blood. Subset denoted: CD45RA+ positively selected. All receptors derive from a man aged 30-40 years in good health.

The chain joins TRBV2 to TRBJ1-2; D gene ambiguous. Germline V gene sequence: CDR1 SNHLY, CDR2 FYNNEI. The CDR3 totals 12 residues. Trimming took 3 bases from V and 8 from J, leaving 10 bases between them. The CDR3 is CASSEYGSGYTF. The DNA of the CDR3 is TGTGCCAGCAGTGAGTATGGTTCGGGCTACACCTTC.

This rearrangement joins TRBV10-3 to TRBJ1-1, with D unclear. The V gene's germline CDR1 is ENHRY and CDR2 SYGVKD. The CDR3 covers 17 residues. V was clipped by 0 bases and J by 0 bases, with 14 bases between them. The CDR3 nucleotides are TGTGCCATCAGTGAGTCGAACGCTCCGGGCATGAACACTGAAGCTTTCTTT. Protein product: CAISESNAPGMNTEAFF.

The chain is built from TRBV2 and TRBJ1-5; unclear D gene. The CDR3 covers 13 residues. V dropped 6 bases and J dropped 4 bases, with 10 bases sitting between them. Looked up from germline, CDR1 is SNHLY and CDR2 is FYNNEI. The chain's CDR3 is CASRGNVNQPQHF. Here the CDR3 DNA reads TGTGCCAGCAGAGGGAACGTAAATCAGCCCCAGCATTTT.

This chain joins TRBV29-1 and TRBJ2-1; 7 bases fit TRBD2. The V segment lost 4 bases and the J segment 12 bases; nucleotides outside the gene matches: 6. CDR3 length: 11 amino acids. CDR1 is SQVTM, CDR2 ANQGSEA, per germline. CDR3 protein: CSVGSGRPQFF. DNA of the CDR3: TGCAGCGTTGGTAGCGGGCGCCCGCAGTTCTTC.